What follows describes a single TCR beta chain. As processed by the authors: Estimated nucleated cell counts came from reference gene primer amplification. TCRdb keeps only in-frame clones here, not all; method: immunoSEQ multiplex PCR. V and J calls and clone size are given by that table; D and trimming were obtained from the DNA. Of roughly 390,000 clones in the sample, more than 75% are singletons; the top ten hold about 10%. It was during active infection that Seattle patients were enrolled and then longitudinally followed. This entry is derived from a study of blood T cell repertoires in COVID-19. The wider study: Donors in the United States, Italy and Spain gave samples during acute or convalescent COVID-19. T cells, B-cell-depleted T cells, or PBMCs supplied cDNA or gDNA.

J gave up 0 bases and V 8 bases, and 7 bases lay outside the gene matches. Germline V lookup: CDR1 SGHTS, CDR2 YDEGEE. The CDR3 is made up of 14 amino acids. The sequence was obtained from a woman between 25 and 40 years old with COVID-19, enrolled during active disease. The rearrangement uses TRBV5-8 and TRBJ1-1; the match to TRBD1 covers 7 bases. Sequenced sample: peripheral blood. CDR3 in amino acids: CARPGTVMNTEAFF. The CDR3 nucleotides read TGTGCCAGGCCCGGGACAGTCATGAACACTGAAGCTTTCTTT.